These 26 T cell receptor beta chains originate from one sample sequenced in a study of T cells after yellow fever vaccination (dated by TCRdb to between 2018 and 2021). Reading the label with the study, this specimen's treatment or condition is: live attenuated yellow fever vaccine strain. Libraries were made using 5' RACE. Reads for this sample came from an Illumina NovaSeq 6000. Through fastp at Q25 and MiXCR, TCRdb rebuilt clones from the public reads, retaining in-frame beta chains. Under each unique CDR3 protein, matching rows form one entry showing the most common genes and DNA. The sample table contains about 300,000 distinct CDR3 sequences; only one count was recorded for under 9% of them. The leading ten clones occupy about 3.7% of the sample. Sequencing was performed on CD4+ T cells sorted from PBMCs, taken 5 days after the yellow fever booster vaccination. These receptors originate from a man between 18 and 29 years old who received the YFV17D yellow fever vaccine.

This clonotype was detected only a few times. This chain uses TRBV25-1 with TRBJ1-6; TRBD1 matches at 9 bases. The V segment lost 6 bases and the J segment 10 bases; nucleotides outside the gene matches: 4. CDR3 length: 13 amino acids. Germline CDR1 reads MGHDK; CDR2 reads SYGVNS. CDR3 in DNA: TGTGCCAGCAGGGGACAGGGAGGCTCACCCCTCCACTTT. This translates into CASRGQGGSPLHF.

This chain connects TRBV5-1 to TRBJ2-5, with 9 bases matching TRBD1. J lost 5 bases, V lost 6 bases, and 11 bases had no gene match. CDR1 is SGHRS and CDR2 is YFSETQ in the germline V gene. CDR3 length equals 15 residues. CDR3 in amino acids: CASTRMTGGDETQYF. The DNA for the CDR3 is TGCGCCAGCACCAGGATGACAGGGGGAGACGAGACCCAGTACTTC.

This clonotype was detected a few times. The CDR3 reads CASSFPGTATDTQYF. For the CDR3, the DNA is TGTGCCAGCAGTTTTCCCGGGACAGCCACAGATACGCAGTATTTT. This chain uses TRBV12-3 or TRBV12-4 with TRBJ2-3, with 7 positions matching TRBD1. This CDR3 is built from 15 residues. Germline trimming cut 3 bases from V and 2 bases from J; bases unmatched to any gene: 5.

The chain joins TRBV29-1 to TRBJ2-5; D remains unclear. Germline CDR1 SQVTM, CDR2 ANQGSEA. The CDR3 contains 14 residues. V was cut by 2 bases and J by 2 bases, with 12 bases left in between. The chain's CDR3 is CSVEPGGAQETQYF. In DNA, the CDR3 is TGCAGCGTTGAACCCGGCGGAGCACAAGAGACCCAGTACTTC.

The V call is TRBV12-3 or TRBV12-4, the J call TRBJ2-1; 8 bases line up with TRBD2. J gave up 7 bases and V 7 bases, and 9 bases lay outside the gene matches. CDR3 length: 14 amino acids. CDR3 DNA: TGTGCCAGCATCTGGCGGGGGGATAGGAATGAGCAGTTCTTC. This codes for CASIWRGDRNEQFF.

Only a few counts were recorded for this clonotype. This chain joins TRBV5-1 and TRBJ1-6; tentative D call: TRBD1 (5 bases). Germline V gene data show CDR1 as SGHRS and CDR2 as YFSETQ. V was shortened by 3 bases and J by 6 bases, with 10 bases between the two germline ends. This CDR3 contains 14 residues. For the CDR3, the DNA is TGCGCCAGCAGCTCCCACGGGGGTAATTCACCCCTCCACTTT. It is translated as CASSSHGGNSPLHF.

As DNA, the CDR3 is TGCGCCAGCAGCCCCCCCTCGGGACAGGGGAACTATGGCTACACCTTC. Translation: CASSPPSGQGNYGYTF. This chain uses TRBV5-1 with TRBJ1-2; TRBD1 matches at 10 bases. Germline CDR1 SGHRS, CDR2 YFSETQ. This CDR3 region has 16 residues. J was trimmed by 2 bases and V by 4 bases; bases with no gene match: 8.

This clonotype has at least ten counts. The V and J genes are TRBV14 and TRBJ1-3; no clear D. Germline CDR1 and CDR2: SGHDN and FVKESK. The CDR3 spans 15 residues. Trimming stripped 4 bases from V and 0 bases from J, with 10 bases between. The CDR3 sequence is CASSRSPSSGNTIYF. The CDR3 DNA sequence: TGTGCCAGCAGCCGTAGTCCCAGCTCTGGAAACACCATATATTTT.

The rearrangement joins TRBV7-2 to TRBJ1-1, with 7 bases fitting TRBD1. Germline V gene data show CDR1 as SGHTA and CDR2 as FQGNSA. The CDR3 is made up of 16 amino acids. V lost 3 bases and J lost 5; bases outside the gene matches: 12. CDR3 nucleotide sequence: TGTGCCAGCAGCTTGGACCCGACAGGGCGGTTAACTGAAGCTTTCTTT. Amino acids: CASSLDPTGRLTEAFF.

This clonotype was observed a few times. The V call is TRBV5-1, the J call TRBJ2-2, with D possibly being TRBD1 (6 bases). CDR3 length: 16 residues. Germline-derived CDR1 and CDR2 are SGHRS and YFSETQ. Deletions cut 4 bases from V and 0 bases from J, with 13 bases between. The CDR3 is CASSTGQNANTGELFF. The DNA of the CDR3 is TGCGCCAGCAGCACTGGACAGAACGCGAACACCGGGGAGCTGTTTTTT.

The chain combines TRBV5-1 with TRBJ2-1; 11 nucleotides agree with TRBD2. CDR1 is SGHRS and CDR2 is YFSETQ in the germline V gene. Unmatched junction bases numbered 3, after V lost 0 bases and J lost 4 bases. The CDR3 extends over 16 amino acids. CDR3 sequence: CASSLGGTSGYNEQFF. The DNA for the CDR3 is TGCGCCAGCAGCTTGGGTGGGACTAGCGGTTACAATGAGCAGTTCTTC. The variable domain in full, completed from reference TRBV5-1 and TRBJ2-1, reads KAGVTQTPRYLIKTRGQQVTLSCSPISGHRSVSWYQQTPGQGLQFLFEYFSETQRNKGNFPGRFSGRQFSNSRSEMNVSTLELGDSALYLCASSLGGTSGYNEQFFGPGTRLTVL.

This clonotype turned up a few times. The gene calls are TRBV7-2 and TRBJ2-7; 11 bases fit TRBD2. V lost 5 bases and J lost 4; bases outside the gene matches: 7. The V gene's germline CDR1 is SGHTA and CDR2 FQGNSA. This CDR3 comprises 15 residues. For the CDR3, the DNA is TGTGCCAGCAGCCGTACTAGCGGGGGAGGATACGAGCAGTACGTC. It specifies CASSRTSGGGYEQYV.

J is TRBJ1-1 and V is TRBV18; a possible D gene is TRBD1 (5 bases). Germline assignment: CDR1 KGHSH and CDR2 LQKENI. V was cut by 3 bases and J by 6 bases, with 14 bases left in between. The CDR3 sequence is 14 residues long. The DNA of the CDR3 is TGTGCCAGCTCACCCGCAGGGCGTCAGGCTGAAGCTTTCTTT. It translates to CASSPAGRQAEAFF.

This clonotype was seen a few times. V usage is TRBV12-3 or TRBV12-4 and J usage is TRBJ1-1; D uncertain. The CDR3 is 12 amino acids. V lost 8 bases and J lost 0, with 7 bases in between. The CDR3 protein is CASGLMNTEAFF. As DNA, the CDR3 is TGTGCCAGCGGATTGATGAACACTGAAGCTTTCTTT.

As for this clonotype: Mismatch with germline at one junction end may stem from a read error. The gene calls are TRBV5-1 and TRBJ2-3, with a possible D match to TRBD1 (5 bases). From germline, CDR1 is SGHRS and CDR2 YFSETQ. The CDR3 extends over 13 amino acids. CDR3 sequence reads: CASSDSLTVTQYF. CDR3 bases: TGCGCCAGCAGCGACAGCCTCACAGTTACGCAGTATTTT.

There are many counts of this clonotype. For the CDR3, the DNA is TGTGCCAGCGGAGGACTAGCGGGACCCGAAGAGACCCAGTACTTC. Translation: CASGGLAGPEETQYF. The chain uses TRBV2 and TRBJ2-5; 12 positions agree with TRBD2. The CDR3 runs 15 residues. V dropped 8 bases and J dropped 3; count of bases not matched to a gene: 7. Germline V CDR1 and CDR2: SNHLY, FYNNEI.

This clonotype has only a few counts. The rearrangement joins TRBV5-5 to TRBJ1-1; D is perhaps TRBD1 (5 bases). V was pared by 4 bases and J by 0 bases, with 13 bases between. This CDR3 has 15 amino acids. CDR1 SGHKS and CDR2 YYEKEE come from the germline V gene (reference sequence). This CDR3 reads CASSGSGALNTEAFF. The CDR3 DNA follows: TGTGCCAGCAGCGGCAGTGGGGCCTTGAACACTGAAGCTTTCTTT.

This clonotype was seen a handful of times. The chain combines TRBV5-1 with TRBJ1-1, with 11 bases identical to TRBD1. The CDR3 runs to 14 residues. V lost 4 bases, J lost 5 bases, and 4 bases stayed unmatched. Germline lookup yields CDR1 SGHRS and CDR2 YFSETQ. The CDR3 spells CASSRGTGGTEAFF. CDR3 DNA: TGCGCCAGCAGCCGCGGGACAGGGGGTACTGAAGCTTTCTTT.

The rearrangement joins TRBV7-2 to TRBJ1-1; 7 positions agree with TRBD1. The V and J ends lost 2 bases and 3 bases, in that order; junction bases with no gene match: 3. CDR3 length: 14 amino acids. CDR1 is SGHTA and CDR2 is FQGNSA in the germline V gene. The DNA for the CDR3 is TGTGCCAGCAGCTTATTTGGACAGGACACTGAAGCTTTCTTT. This translates into CASSLFGQDTEAFF.

V is TRBV12-3 or TRBV12-4 and J is TRBJ2-1, with D possibly being TRBD1 (6 bases). This CDR3 contains 14 residues. V was pared by 8 bases and J by 9 bases, with 20 bases between. For the CDR3, the DNA is TGTGCCAGCTGGAACTCCAGGGGCCGGGGTGAGCAGTTCTTC. It translates to CASWNSRGRGEQFF.

V gene TRBV7-9 combines with J gene TRBJ2-1; the match to TRBD2 covers 7 bases. In germline, CDR1 is SEHNR, CDR2 FQNEAQ (reference sequence). The CDR3 contains 17 residues. Unmatched junction bases numbered 14, after V lost 5 bases and J lost 4 bases. The CDR3 bases are TGTGCCAGCAGCACCCAAGTGGGGGGGAGGCGATACAATGAGCAGTTCTTC. As protein: CASSTQVGGRRYNEQFF.

The chain recombines TRBV5-1 with TRBJ2-3, with D possibly matching TRBD1 (5 bases). Germline loops: CDR1 SGHRS, CDR2 YFSETQ. The CDR3 contains 14 residues. V lost 3 bases and J 2 bases, leaving 10 bases between the germline ends. The CDR3 loop is CASSSDRITDTQYF. The CDR3 DNA sequence: TGCGCCAGCAGCTCCGACAGAATCACAGATACGCAGTATTTT.

This clonotype was detected only a few times. A read error may account for a junction end that differs from germline. CDR3 amino acids: CASSWGQNNEQFF. CDR3 coding DNA: TGTGCTAGCAGCTGGGGACAGAACAATGAGCAGTTCTTC. The gene calls are TRBV7-7 and TRBJ2-1; 7 bases are shared with TRBD1. Germline CDR1 SSHAT, CDR2 FNYEAQ (reference sequence). The CDR3 is 13 amino acids.

At least ten counts were recorded for this clonotype. The chain employs TRBV11-2 and TRBJ2-1; 9 positions match TRBD2. V lost 5 bases and J lost 4; bases outside the gene matches: 6. Germline V gives CDR1 SGHAT, CDR2 FQNNGV. The CDR3 covers 15 residues. CDR3 DNA: TGTGCCAGCAGCCCGACTAGCGGAACTTACAATGAGCAGTTCTTC. Its protein is CASSPTSGTYNEQFF.

In this sample, this clonotype turned up a few times. The chain combines TRBV6-5 with TRBJ2-3; 8 nucleotides line up with TRBD2. This CDR3 contains 13 residues. Germline V gene lookup returns CDR1 MNHEY and CDR2 SVGAGI. After removal of 6 bases from V and 7 bases from J, the junction contained 6 bases not matched to a gene. CDR3 amino acids: CASRRGGRYTQYF. The CDR3 DNA sequence: TGTGCCAGCAGACGGGGGGGCCGATATACGCAGTATTTT.

The V and J genes are TRBV27 and TRBJ1-3, with D uncertain. Germline V gives CDR1 MNHEY, CDR2 SMNVEV (reference sequence). The V end was cut by 4 bases, the J end by 4 bases, with 14 bases between. The CDR3 extends over 15 amino acids. Here the CDR3 reads CASSSWTGSGNTIYF. As DNA, the CDR3 is TGTGCCAGCAGTTCCTGGACGGGTTCAGGAAACACCATATATTTT.